This TCR beta chain was captured in a study of cytomegalovirus exposure and HLA in healthy donors (dated 2017 in TCRdb). At the level of the whole study: An earlier analysis of fewer than 750 of the donors reported 276 Gb of sequence data and 117 million unique TCR beta sequences obtained from about 179 million T cells. An early release that covered approximately 600 HLA-typed donors contained about 290 gigabases of sequencing data and about 84 million unique TCR sequences. Among the approximately 400 genotyped donors, around 81% belonged to the genetic ancestry cluster associated with self-reported Caucasian donors. The study was designed to test whether signatures of past pathogen exposure could be identified by cataloging public T cell receptors. The study profiled the T cell repertoires of hundreds of subjects by immunosequencing and related them to cytomegalovirus serostatus. Along with the 666-subject first cohort, a separate validation cohort of 120 different subjects was used. To predict cytomegalovirus infection status, the study combined high-throughput TCR immunosequencing, statistical association of individual TCRs with disease status, and machine learning. A later analysis re-examined previously published TCR beta repertoires from 610 or so donors and added high-resolution HLA genotyping to investigate patterns of TCR occurrence. Rather than drawing on any new phenotypic data, the later analysis identified candidate immune exposures from TCR beta sequences and the way those sequences occurred across donors. An earlier analysis of 587 of the donors applied high-throughput TCR beta sequencing to assess whether each TCR beta V gene segment acted as functional or pseudogenic. Donor age, sex, ethnicity and CMV serostatus were compiled together with the repertoire data. A later genetic analysis took genome-wide SNP genotypes for about 55% of the 666 donors and used that subset as a discovery cohort. All discovery cohort repertoires had been generated on a single sequencing platform. Both class I and class II loci were covered by HLA typing, at four-digit resolution. The number of typed donors differed by locus: roughly 620-630 for A, B, C, DRB1 and DQB1; approximately 520 for DQA1; some 590 for DPA1; and around 490 for DPB1. Several DR-DQ haplotypes were treated as single units for association and clustering because of strong linkage in the cohort. Across about 380 genotyped donors of the cohort, an average of about 240,000 unique TCR beta nucleotide sequences per donor were sequenced, and roughly a sixth of those sequences were non-productive. Overall results and qualifications from the work: According to a later analysis, most CMV-associated TCR beta chains appeared to be HLA-restricted, and the HLA associations seemed to be driven largely by CMV exposure. It was suggested by the authors that the approach could potentially be generalized to other disease states and immunological phenotypes. The cohort was sequenced for TCR beta chains only, and without alpha or paired-chain data the features that could be detected were limited. A further reported finding was that TCR beta sequences accurately predicted the HLA-A and HLA-B alleles for most subjects in the first cohort. In vitro tests confirmed that three of the cytomegalovirus-associated TCR beta chains recognize cytomegalovirus antigens. In both the original and validation cohorts, the classifier was reported to diagnose cytomegalovirus status with high specificity and sensitivity. The study gave a list of 150 to 200 TCR beta chains associated with cytomegalovirus. The sequencing pipeline was judged likely to have produced a cluster of highly shared sequence variants as a technical artifact. The presence/absence analyses assumed that sequencing depth was roughly uniform across donors, and that assumption may not be true. Some IMGT-functional V segments, including TRBV6-2 and TRBV6-3, could not be distinguished by the 87-base-pair reads and were therefore excluded. Across donors, most TCR sequences were observed very rarely, whereas some public TCRs were present in many individuals. Compared with equally common non-associated chains, HLA-associated TCR beta chains in a later analysis were more clonally expanded and had lower generation probabilities. Because HLA typing was missing for some donors at each locus, association tests included only the typed subset. When HLA alleles, especially DR and DQ, strongly co-occurred, TCR associations were difficult to assign to individual alleles. An association between a missense DCLRE1C variant and V-gene and J-gene trimming of TCR beta chains was found in a later genetic analysis and replicated in an independent cohort. In an earlier analysis of 500 to 650 of the donors, most TCR beta V segments appeared in productive rearrangements about 90% or about 30% of the time, broadly matching IMGT annotations. Some 16 rarely observed V segments, including chromosome 9 orphons, were excluded from the earlier analysis of several hundred of the donors because counts were too low. A later analysis associated 16,951 TCR beta sequences with specific HLA alleles at a false discovery rate of 0.05. Immune exposure information for the cohort was limited to CMV serostatus. A later analysis found that TCR association rates varied across HLA loci, with DRB1 alleles showing the most associated TCRs and HLA-C alleles the fewest. In a later analysis, several top co-occurrence clusters were reported to appear linked to parvovirus B19, influenza, CMV and Epstein-Barr virus. According to a later genetic analysis, donors in an Asian-associated ancestry cluster had fewer N-insertions in productive TCRs than the roughly 670-donor mean. Correlated functional status among segregating V segments might reflect linkage disequilibrium, but an unknown experimental factor could not be ruled out.

About this clone itself: Its antigen has not been determined. Per-nucleotide qualities are absent, and no much larger clonotype sits a single base away.

The library was built by means of the immunoSEQ multiplex PCR assay. A mixture of 60 forward primers for TCR Vbeta segments and 13 reverse primers for TCR Jbeta segments was used in the multiplex PCR. The CDR3 region of rearranged TCR beta genes was amplified from genomic DNA with a multiplex PCR assay. The amplified TCR beta libraries were sequenced on the Illumina HiSeq System as 87-base-pair reads. On the authors' methods: Across the 640 or so repertoires, a later analysis counted 75 million to 90 million unique TCR beta chains, approximately 12 million of which were shared by at least two donors. A nearest-neighbor algorithm error-corrected the raw reads and collapsed the reads into unique sequences, merging closely related sequences to remove PCR and sequencing errors. V, D and J gene segments were assigned by aligning CDR3 sequences to IMGT reference sequences. For a sequence to be retained, at least a six-nucleotide match to both a V gene segment and a J gene segment was required. A rearrangement counted as productive if the CDR3 had no stop codons and remained in frame with V and J, and every other rearrangement counted as non-productive. CDR3 was defined by IMGT convention, running from the second conserved V-encoded cysteine to the conserved J-encoded phenylalanine. The earlier analysis of 500 to 600 of the donors excluded sequences that lacked an unambiguous match to a single V gene segment. An earlier analysis of around 600 of the donors classified V segments as functional when productive rearrangements were above 56.7% and as segregating when the standard deviation between donors was above 5%. A statistical classification framework was developed to diagnose cytomegalovirus status using the catalog of TCR beta chain sequences. A later analysis assigned V and J genes by comparing TCR nucleotide sequences with IMGT/GENE-DB human TR gene sequences. Using the TCRdist pipeline, a later analysis assigned CDR3 sequences along with most-parsimonious VDJ recombination scenarios. In a later analysis, every TCR beta chain was defined by the combination of its CDR3 amino acid sequence and its V-gene family, and reads without a unique V-gene family were dropped. A later analysis removed 450 to 600 highly shared, low-generation-probability nucleotide sequences to deal with suspected cross-contamination and a sequencing artifact. For each public chain, a later analysis derived a clonal expansion index from normalized ranks of inferred template counts within each repertoire. In a later analysis, generation probabilities were computed with a VDJ recombination model fitted to out-of-frame rearrangements, and the resulting probabilities were checked against IGoR. Hypergeometric tests were used in a later analysis to score TCR-TCR, TCR-HLA and TCR-CMV co-occurrence, with a repertoire-size bias correction applied to the TCR pairs. A later analysis estimated false discovery rates by permuting HLA or CMV assignments 20 times. In a later analysis, co-occurring TCRs were grouped with DBSCAN, and TCRdist sequence similarity was added when clustering was performed within HLA-allele-positive subsets. For co-occurrence clustering, repertoires with fewer than 30,000 or more than 120,000 public chains were excluded, along with roughly 5 repertoires with anomalous nucleotide sharing. As stored in TCRdb, this immuneACCESS dataset retains in-frame rearrangements with V and J assigned. A fraction of the clones does not appear; measured against another copy, unresolved V genes explain less than half of the discrepancy, and the remainder lacks a known reason. V and J calls plus clone size are reproduced from that table; the DNA served to infer D and trimming. The sample has tens of thousands of clones on record, roughly 80% of them singletons. The ten largest account for about 4.5% of the sample.

The cohort comprised around 700 healthy bone marrow donors. All cohort members were sampled while nominally healthy, although unrecorded immune exposures were likely present. The donor was CMV seropositive and was included in the group of some 290 seropositive cohort members. A peripheral blood sample was provided by each donor, and peripheral blood mononuclear cells were used for TCR beta sequencing. The Qiagen DNeasy Blood Extraction Kit was used to extract genomic DNA from the blood cell samples. Trimming accounts for 7 bases at V and 6 bases at J, while the number of junction bases matched to no gene is 8. Including the terminal cysteine and phenylalanine, the CDR3 comprises 14 residues. Only the CDR3 portion is preserved as DNA: 42 bases, with reading frame beginning at the first base. CDR1 and CDR2 (MDHEN, SYDVKM) derive from the germline V gene.

The chain links TRBV28 with TRBJ1-5, and 8 junction bases match TRBD1. The TCR comes from a woman in her thirties or forties in good health and CMV-seropositive. The sample taken for sequencing was PBMCs. The DNA sequence follows: TGTGCCAGCACCAAGGGACAGGTCGGTCAGCCCCAGCATTTT. Its protein is CASTKGQVGQPQHF. Here the CDR3 is joined to the reference TRBV28 and TRBJ1-5 genes, and the full variable domain is: DVKVTQSSRYLVKRTGEKVFLECVQDMDHENMFWYRQDPGLGLRLIYFSYDVKMKEKGDIPEGYSVSREKKERFSLILESASTNQTSMYLCASTKGQVGQPQHFGDGTRLSIL.